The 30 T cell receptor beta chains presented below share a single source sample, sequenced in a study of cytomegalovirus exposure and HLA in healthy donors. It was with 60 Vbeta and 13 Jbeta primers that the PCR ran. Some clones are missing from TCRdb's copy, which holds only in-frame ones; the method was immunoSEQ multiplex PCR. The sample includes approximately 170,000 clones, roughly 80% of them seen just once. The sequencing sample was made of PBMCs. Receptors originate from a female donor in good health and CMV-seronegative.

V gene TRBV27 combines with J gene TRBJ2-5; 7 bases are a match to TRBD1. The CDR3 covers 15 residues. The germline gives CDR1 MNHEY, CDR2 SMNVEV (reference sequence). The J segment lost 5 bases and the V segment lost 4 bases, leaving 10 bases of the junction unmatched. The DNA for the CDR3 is TGTGCCAGCAGTTATAACAGGGGTGGGGAGGAGACCCAGTACTTC. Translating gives CASSYNRGGEETQYF.

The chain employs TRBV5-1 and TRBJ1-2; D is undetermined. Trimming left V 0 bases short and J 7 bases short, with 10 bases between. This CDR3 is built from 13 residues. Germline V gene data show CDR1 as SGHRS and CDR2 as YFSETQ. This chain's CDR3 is CASSLAVATGYTF. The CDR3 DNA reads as TGCGCCAGCAGCTTGGCCGTAGCAACTGGCTACACCTTC.

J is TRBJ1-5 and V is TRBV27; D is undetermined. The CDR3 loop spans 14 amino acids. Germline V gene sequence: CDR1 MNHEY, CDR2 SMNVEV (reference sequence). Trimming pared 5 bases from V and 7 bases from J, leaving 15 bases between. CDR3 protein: CASSLSGNEQPQHF. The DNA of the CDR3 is TGTGCCAGCAGTCTAAGCGGGAATGAACAGCCCCAGCATTTT.

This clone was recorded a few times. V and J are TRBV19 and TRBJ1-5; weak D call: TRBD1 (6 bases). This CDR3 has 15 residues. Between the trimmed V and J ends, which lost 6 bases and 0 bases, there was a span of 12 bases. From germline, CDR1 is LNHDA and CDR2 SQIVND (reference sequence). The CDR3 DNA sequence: TGTGCCAGTAGCCCCGACAGGTATAGCAATCAGCCCCAGCATTTT. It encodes CASSPDRYSNQPQHF.

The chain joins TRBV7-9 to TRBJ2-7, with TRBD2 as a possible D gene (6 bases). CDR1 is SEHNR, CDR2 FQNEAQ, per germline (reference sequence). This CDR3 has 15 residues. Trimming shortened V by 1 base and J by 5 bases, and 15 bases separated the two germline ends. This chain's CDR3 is CASSLGGREGDEQYF. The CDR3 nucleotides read TGTGCCAGCAGCTTAGGTGGGCGGGAAGGAGACGAGCAGTACTTC.

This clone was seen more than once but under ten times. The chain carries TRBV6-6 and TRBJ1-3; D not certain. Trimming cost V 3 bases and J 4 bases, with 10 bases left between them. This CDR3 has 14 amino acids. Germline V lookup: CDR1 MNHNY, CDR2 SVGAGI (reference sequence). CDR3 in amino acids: CASSYTLGGNTIYF. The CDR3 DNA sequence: TGTGCCAGCAGTTATACTCTAGGCGGAAACACCATATATTTT.

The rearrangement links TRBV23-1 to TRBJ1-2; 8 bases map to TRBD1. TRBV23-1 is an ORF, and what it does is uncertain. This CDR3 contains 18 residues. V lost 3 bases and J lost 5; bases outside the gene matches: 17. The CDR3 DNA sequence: TGCGCCAGCAGTCACCTAATAGCAGCAGGGGGCCTGCTATATGGCTACACCTTC. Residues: CASSHLIAAGGLLYGYTF.

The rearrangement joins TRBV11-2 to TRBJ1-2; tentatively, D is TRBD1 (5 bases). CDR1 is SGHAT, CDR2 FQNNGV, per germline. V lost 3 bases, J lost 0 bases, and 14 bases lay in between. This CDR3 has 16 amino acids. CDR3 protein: CASSFSAGWSNYGYTF. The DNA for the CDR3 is TGTGCCAGCAGCTTTTCCGCAGGGTGGTCTAACTATGGCTACACCTTC.

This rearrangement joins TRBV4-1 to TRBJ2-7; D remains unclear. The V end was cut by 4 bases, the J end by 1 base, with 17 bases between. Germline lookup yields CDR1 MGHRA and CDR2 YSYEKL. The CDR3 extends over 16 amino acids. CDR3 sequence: CASSPTSGPTSYEQYF. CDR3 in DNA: TGCGCCAGCAGCCCGACTTCGGGTCCCACGTCCTACGAGCAGTACTTC.

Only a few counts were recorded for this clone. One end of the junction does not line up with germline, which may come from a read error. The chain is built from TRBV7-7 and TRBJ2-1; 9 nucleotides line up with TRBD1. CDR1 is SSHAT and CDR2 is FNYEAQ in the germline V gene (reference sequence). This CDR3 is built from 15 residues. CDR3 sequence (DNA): TGTGCTAGCAGCCGATCACAGGGGGCTAACAATGAGCAGTTCTTC. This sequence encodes CASSRSQGANNEQFF.

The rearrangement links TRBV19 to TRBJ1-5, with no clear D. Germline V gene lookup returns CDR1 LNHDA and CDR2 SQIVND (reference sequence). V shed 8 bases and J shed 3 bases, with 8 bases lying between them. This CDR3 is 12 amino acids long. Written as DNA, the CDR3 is TGTGCCAGTCGCCAGGACAATCAGCCCCAGCATTTT. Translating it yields CASRQDNQPQHF.

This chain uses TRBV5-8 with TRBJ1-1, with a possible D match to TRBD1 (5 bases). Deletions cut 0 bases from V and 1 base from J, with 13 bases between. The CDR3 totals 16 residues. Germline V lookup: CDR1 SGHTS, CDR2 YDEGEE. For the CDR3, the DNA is TGTGCCAGCAGCTTGGATACCAGGGCGCGGAACACTGAAGCTTTCTTT. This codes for CASSLDTRARNTEAFF.

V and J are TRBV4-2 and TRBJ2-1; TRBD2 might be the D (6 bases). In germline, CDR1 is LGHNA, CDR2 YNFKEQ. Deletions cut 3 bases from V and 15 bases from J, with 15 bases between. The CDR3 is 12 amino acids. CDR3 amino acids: CASSHDRDWLFF. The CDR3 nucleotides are TGTGCCAGCAGCCATGACCGGGACTGGCTGTTCTTC.

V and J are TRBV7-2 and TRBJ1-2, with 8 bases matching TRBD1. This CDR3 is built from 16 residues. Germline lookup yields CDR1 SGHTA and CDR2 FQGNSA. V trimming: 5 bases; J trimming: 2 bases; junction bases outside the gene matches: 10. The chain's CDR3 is CASSLGAGGGNYGYTF. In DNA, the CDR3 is TGTGCCAGCAGCCTTGGTGCAGGGGGCGGGAACTATGGCTACACCTTC. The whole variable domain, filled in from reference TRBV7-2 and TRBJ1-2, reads GAGVSQSPSNKVTEKGKDVELRCDPISGHTALYWYRQSLGQGLEFLIYFQGNSAPDKSGLPSDRFSAERTGGSVSTLTIQRTQQEDSAVYLCASSLGAGGGNYGYTFGSGTRLTVV.

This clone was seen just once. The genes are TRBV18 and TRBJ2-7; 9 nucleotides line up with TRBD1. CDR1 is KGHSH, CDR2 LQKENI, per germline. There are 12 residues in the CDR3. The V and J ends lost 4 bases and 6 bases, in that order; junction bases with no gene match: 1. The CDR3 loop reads CASSQDRGEQYF. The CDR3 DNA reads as TGTGCCAGCTCACAGGACAGGGGCGAGCAGTACTTC. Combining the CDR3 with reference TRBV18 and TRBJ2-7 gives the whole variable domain NAGVMQNPRHLVRRRGQEARLRCSPMKGHSHVYWYRQLPEEGLKFMVYLQKENIIDESGMPKERFSAEFPKEGPSILRIQQVVRGDSAAYFCASSQDRGEQYFGPGTRLTVT.

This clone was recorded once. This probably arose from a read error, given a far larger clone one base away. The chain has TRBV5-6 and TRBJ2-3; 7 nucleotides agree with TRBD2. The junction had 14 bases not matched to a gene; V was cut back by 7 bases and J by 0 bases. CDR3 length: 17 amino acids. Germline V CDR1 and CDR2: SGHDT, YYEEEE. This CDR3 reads CASGNEAGFTSTDTQYF. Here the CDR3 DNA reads TGTGCCAGCGGCAACGAAGCGGGGTTTACTAGCACAGATACGCAGTATTTT.

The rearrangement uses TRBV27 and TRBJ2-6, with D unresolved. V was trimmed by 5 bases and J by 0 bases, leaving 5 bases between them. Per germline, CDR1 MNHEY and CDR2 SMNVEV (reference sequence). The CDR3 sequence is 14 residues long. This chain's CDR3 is CASSQISGANVLTF. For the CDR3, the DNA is TGTGCCAGCAGTCAGATCTCTGGGGCCAACGTCCTGACTTTC.

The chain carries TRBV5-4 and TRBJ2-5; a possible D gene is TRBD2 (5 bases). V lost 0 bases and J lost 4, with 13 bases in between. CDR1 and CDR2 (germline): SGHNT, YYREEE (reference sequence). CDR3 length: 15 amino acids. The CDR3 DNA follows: TGTGCCAGCAGCTTGGGCGGGTTCCCTATAGAGACCCAGTACTTC. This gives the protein CASSLGGFPIETQYF.

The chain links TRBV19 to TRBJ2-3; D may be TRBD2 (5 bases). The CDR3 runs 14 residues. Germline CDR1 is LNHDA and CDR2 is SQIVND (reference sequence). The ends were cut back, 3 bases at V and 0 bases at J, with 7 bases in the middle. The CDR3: CASSMGVSTDTQYF. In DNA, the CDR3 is TGTGCCAGTAGTATGGGAGTTAGCACAGATACGCAGTATTTT.

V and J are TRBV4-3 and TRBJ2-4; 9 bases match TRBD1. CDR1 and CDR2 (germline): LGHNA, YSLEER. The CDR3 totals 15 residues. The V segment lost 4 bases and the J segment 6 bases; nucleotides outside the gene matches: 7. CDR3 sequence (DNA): TGCGCCAGCAGCCGGGCACAGGGGGCGGTAAACATTCAGTACTTC. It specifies CASSRAQGAVNIQYF.

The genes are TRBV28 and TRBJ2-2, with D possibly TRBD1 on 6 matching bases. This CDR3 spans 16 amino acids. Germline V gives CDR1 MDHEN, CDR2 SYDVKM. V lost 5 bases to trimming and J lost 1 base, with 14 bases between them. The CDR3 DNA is TGTGCCAGCAGTATTGGGACAAATTTGAACACCGGGGAGCTGTTTTTT. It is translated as CASSIGTNLNTGELFF.

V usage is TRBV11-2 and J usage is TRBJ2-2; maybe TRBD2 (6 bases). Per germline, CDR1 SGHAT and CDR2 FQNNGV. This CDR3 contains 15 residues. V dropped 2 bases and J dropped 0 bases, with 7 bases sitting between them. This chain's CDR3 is CASSLRGTNTGELFF. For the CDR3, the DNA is TGTGCCAGCAGCTTACGGGGGACGAACACCGGGGAGCTGTTTTTT.

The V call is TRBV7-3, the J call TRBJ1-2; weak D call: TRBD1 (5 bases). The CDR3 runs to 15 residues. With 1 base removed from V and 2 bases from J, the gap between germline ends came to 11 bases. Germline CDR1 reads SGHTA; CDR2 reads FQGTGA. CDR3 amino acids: CASSLSGEGNYGYTF. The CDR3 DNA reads TGTGCCAGCAGCTTAAGCGGGGAGGGGAACTATGGCTACACCTTC.

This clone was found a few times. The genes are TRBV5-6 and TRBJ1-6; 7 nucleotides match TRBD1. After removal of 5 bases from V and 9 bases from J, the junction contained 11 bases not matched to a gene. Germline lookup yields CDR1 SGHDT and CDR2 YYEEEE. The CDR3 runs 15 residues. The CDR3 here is CASSFGTAATSPLHF. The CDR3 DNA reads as TGTGCCAGCAGTTTCGGGACAGCCGCTACTTCACCCCTCCACTTT.

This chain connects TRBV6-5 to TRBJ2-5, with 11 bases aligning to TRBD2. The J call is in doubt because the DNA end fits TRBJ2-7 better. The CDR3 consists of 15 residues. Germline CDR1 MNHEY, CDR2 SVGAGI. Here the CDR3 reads CASSLTSGSHFEQYF. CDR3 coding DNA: TGTGCCAGCAGTCTAACTAGCGGGAGCCATTTCGAGCAGTACTTC.

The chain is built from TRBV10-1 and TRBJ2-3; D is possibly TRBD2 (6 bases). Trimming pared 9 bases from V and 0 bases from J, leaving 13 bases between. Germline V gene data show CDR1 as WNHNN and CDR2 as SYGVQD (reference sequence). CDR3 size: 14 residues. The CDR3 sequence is CASFRESSTDTQYF. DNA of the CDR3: TGCGCCAGTTTCCGGGAGAGTAGCACAGATACGCAGTATTTT.

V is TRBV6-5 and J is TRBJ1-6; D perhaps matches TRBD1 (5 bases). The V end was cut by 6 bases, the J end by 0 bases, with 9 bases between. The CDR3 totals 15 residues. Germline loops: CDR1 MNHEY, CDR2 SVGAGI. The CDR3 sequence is CASRVGGSYNSPLHF. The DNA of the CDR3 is TGTGCCAGCAGGGTGGGGGGCTCCTATAATTCACCCCTCCACTTT.

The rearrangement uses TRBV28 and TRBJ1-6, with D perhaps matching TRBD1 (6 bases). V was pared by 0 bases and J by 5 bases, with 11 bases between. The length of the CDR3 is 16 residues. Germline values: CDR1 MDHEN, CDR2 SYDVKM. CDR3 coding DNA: TGTGCCAGCAGTTTATGGGCAGGGGAACATAATTCACCCCTCCACTTT. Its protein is CASSLWAGEHNSPLHF.

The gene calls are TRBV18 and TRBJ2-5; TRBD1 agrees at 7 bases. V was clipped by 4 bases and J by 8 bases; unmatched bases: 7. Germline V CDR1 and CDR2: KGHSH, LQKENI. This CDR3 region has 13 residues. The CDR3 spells CASSLRQGLTQYF. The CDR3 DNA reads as TGTGCCAGCTCACTCCGACAGGGTCTCACCCAGTACTTC.

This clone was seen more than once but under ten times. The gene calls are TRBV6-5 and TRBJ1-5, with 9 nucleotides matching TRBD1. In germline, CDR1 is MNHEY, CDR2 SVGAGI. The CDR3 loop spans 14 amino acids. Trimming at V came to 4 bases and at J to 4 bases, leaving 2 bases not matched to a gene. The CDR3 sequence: CASSFGQGNQPQHF. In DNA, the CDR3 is TGTGCCAGCAGTTTCGGACAGGGGAATCAGCCCCAGCATTTT.